The rows below give T cell receptor beta chains drawn from one sample of a study of cytomegalovirus exposure and HLA in healthy donors. Repertoires were generated with immunoSEQ multiplex PCR, while TCRdb's copy carries only in-frame clones and drops some. The sample has 100,000 to 150,000 clones, approximately 86% seen once. The sequenced material came from PBMCs. The receptors come from a boy between 10 and 17 years old in good health and CMV-seronegative. Both conserved end residues are part of each CDR3. The D gene is left open where the match is weak. Size is stated for part of the rows, as once, few or many counts, or as a class when the clone is expanded.

TGTGCCAGCAGCCGCAATAGGGTTACTAGCCAAGAGACCCAGTACTTC | CASSRNRVTSQETQYF | TRBJ2-5 | once | NA | TRBV14
TGTGCCAGCAGCTTGAGCGGGAGAGGTGAAGAGACCCAGTACTTC | CASSLSGRGEETQYF | TRBJ2-5 | NA | TRBD2 | TRBV11-2
TGTGCCAGCTCACCACGGTCTGTAGCAGCGGCTGAGCAGTTCTTC | CASSPRSVAAAEQFF | TRBJ2-1 | NA | NA | TRBV18
TGTGCCAGCAGTGAAAACAGGAGAAGCACCGGGGAGCTGTTTTTT | CASSENRRSTGELFF | TRBJ2-2 | few | NA | TRBV6-1
TGTGCCAGCAGCGCAGACAGTAATAATTCACCCCTCCACTTT | CASSADSNNSPLHF | TRBJ1-6 | once | NA | TRBV9
TGTGCCAGTAGTATAGAATCGACAGGGGCATCCTACAATGAGCAGTTCTTC | CASSIESTGASYNEQFF | TRBJ2-1 | NA | TRBD1 | TRBV19
TGCGCCAGCAGCTTGGGCAGTTCCTACGAGCAGTACTTC | CASSLGSSYEQYF | TRBJ2-7 | few | NA | TRBV5-1
TGTGCCAGCAGCTTTTACAGGAATTACCAAGAGACCCAGTACTTC | CASSFYRNYQETQYF | TRBJ2-5 | NA | NA | TRBV5-4
TGTGCCTGGAGTGCGGGGGAGACCCAGTACTTC | CAWSAGETQYF | TRBJ2-5 | NA | NA | TRBV30
TGTGCCAGCAGCTTACCCGGGACTTTCAATGAGCAGTTCTTC | CASSLPGTFNEQFF | TRBJ2-1 | NA | NA | TRBV11-3